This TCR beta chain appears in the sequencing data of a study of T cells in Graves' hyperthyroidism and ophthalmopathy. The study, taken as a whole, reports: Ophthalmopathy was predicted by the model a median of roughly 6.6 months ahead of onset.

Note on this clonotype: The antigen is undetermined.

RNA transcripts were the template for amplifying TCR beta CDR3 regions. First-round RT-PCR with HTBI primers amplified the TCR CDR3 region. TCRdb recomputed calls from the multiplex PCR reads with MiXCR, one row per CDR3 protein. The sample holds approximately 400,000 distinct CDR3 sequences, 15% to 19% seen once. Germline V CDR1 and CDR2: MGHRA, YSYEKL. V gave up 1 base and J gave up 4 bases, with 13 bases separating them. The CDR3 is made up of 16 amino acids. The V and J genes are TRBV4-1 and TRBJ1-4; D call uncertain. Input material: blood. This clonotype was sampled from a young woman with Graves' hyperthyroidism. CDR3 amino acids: CASSQGSGLHNEKLFF. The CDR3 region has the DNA TGCGCCAGCAGCCAAGGGTCCGGGCTCCATAATGAAAAACTGTTTTTT.